The entry that follows covers one T cell receptor (beta chain) sequence. Antigen specificity is unknown. The sample comes from a study of shared clonotypes between healthy human individuals. Study findings and constraints: A handful of donors shared about 5% of their naive CD4 clonotypes. On the whole, naive subsets had larger estimated richness than memory subsets had.

The CDR3 sequence is 15 residues long. V was shortened by 5 bases and J by 7 bases, with 18 bases between the two germline ends. The V gene's germline CDR1 is MNHEY and CDR2 SMNVEV (reference sequence). Samples underwent the assay at deep level. Original methodology: ImmunoSEQ yielded junction-only sequences lacking quality scores, so filtering differed. TCRdb keeps only in-frame clones here, not all; method: immunoSEQ multiplex PCR. For V, J and clone size, that table is used; D and trimming come from the DNA. The sample lists about 590,000 clones; roughly 95% were seen once. Naive CD8 populations comprised CD45RO-negative cells positively selected for CCR7, excluding terminally differentiated effector memory CD45RA+ cells.

The chain employs TRBV27 and TRBJ1-5; possibly TRBD1 for D (6 bases). Material: naive CD8+ T cells sorted from blood. The sequence was collected from a woman between 25 and 40 years old in good health. In nucleotides, the CDR3 is TGTGCCAGCAGTCCCGGAACACAGGGACGACAGCCCCAGCATTTT. Its translation is CASSPGTQGRQPQHF.